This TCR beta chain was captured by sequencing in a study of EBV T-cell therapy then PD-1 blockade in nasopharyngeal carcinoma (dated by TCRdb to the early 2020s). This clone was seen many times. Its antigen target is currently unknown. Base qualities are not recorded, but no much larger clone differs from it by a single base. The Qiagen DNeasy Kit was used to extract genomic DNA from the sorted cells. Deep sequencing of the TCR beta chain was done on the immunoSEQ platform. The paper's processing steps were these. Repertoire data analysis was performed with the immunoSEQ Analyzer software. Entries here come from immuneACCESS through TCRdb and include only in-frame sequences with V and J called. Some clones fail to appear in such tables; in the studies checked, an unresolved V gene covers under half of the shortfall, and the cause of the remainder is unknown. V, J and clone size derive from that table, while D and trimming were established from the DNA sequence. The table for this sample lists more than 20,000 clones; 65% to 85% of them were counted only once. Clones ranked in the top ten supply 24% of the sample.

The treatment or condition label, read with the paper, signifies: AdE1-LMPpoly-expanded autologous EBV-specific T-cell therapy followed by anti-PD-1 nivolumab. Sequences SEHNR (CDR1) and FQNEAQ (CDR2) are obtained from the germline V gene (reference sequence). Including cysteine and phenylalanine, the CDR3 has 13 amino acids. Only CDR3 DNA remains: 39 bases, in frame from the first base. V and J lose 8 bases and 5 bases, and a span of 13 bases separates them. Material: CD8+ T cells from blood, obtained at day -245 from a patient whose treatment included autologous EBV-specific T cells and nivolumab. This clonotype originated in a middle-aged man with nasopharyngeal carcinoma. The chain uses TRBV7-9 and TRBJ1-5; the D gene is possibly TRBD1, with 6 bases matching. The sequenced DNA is TGTGCCAGCGGAGAATACAGGGATCAGCCCCAGCATTTT. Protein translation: CASGEYRDQPQHF.